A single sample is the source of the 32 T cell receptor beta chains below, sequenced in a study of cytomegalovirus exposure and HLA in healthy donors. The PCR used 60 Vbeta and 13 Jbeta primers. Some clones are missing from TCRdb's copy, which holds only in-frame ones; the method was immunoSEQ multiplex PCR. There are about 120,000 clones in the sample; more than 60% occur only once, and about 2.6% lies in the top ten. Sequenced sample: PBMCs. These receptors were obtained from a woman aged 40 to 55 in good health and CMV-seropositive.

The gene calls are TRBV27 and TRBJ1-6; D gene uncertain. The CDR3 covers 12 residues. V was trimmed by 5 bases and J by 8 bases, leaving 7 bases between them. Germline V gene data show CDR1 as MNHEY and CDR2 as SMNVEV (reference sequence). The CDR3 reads CASSTEYSPLHF. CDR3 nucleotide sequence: TGTGCCAGCAGTACGGAGTATTCACCCCTCCACTTT.

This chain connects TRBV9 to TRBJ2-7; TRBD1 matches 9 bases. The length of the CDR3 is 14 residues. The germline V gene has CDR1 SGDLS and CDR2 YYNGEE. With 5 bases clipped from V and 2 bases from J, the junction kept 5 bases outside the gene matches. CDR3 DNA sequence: TGTGCCAGCAGTGCCGGGACAGGGCCCTACGAGCAGTACTTC. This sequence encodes CASSAGTGPYEQYF.

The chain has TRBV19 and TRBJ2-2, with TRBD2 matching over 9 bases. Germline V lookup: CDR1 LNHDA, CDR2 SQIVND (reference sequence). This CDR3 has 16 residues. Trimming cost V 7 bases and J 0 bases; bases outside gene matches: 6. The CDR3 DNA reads TGTGCCAGTAAGTCGGGGACTAGCACGAACACCGGGGAGCTGTTTTTT. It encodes CASKSGTSTNTGELFF.

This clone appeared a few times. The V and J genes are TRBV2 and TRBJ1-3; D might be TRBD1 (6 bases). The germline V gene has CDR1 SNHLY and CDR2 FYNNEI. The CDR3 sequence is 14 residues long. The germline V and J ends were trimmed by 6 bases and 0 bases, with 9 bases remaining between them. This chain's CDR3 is CASSRQVSGNTIYF. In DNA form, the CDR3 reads TGTGCCAGCAGCCGACAGGTCTCTGGAAACACCATATATTTT. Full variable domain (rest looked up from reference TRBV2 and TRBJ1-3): EPEVTQTPSHQVTQMGQEVILRCVPISNHLYFYWYRQILGQKVEFLVSFYNNEISEKSEIFDDQFSVERPDGSNFTLKIRSTKLEDSAMYFCASSRQVSGNTIYFGEGSWLTVV.

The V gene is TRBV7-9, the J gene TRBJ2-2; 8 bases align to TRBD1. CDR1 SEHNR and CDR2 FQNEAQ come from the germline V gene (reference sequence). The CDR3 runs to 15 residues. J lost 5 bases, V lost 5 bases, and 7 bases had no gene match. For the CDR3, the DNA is TGTGCCAGCAGCCGCCAGACAGGGGTGACCGGGGAGCTGTTTTTT. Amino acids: CASSRQTGVTGELFF. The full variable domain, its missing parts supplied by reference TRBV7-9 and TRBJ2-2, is DTGVSQNPRHKITKRGQNVTFRCDPISEHNRLYWYRQTLGQGPEFLTYFQNEAQLEKSRLLSDRFSAERPKGSFSTLEIQRTEQGDSAMYLCASSRQTGVTGELFFGEGSRLTVL.

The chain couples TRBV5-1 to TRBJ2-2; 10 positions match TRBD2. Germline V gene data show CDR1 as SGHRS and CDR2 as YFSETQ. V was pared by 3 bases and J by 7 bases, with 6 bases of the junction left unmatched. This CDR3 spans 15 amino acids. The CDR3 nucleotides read TGCGCCAGCAGCTCAAGCGGGGGGGCCCTCGGGGAGCTGTTTTTT. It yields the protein CASSSSGGALGELFF.

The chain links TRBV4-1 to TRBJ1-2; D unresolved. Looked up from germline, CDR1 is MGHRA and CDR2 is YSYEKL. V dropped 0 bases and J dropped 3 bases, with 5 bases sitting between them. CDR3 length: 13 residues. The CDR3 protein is CASSQDQYYGYTF. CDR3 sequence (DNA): TGCGCCAGCAGCCAAGATCAGTACTATGGCTACACCTTC.

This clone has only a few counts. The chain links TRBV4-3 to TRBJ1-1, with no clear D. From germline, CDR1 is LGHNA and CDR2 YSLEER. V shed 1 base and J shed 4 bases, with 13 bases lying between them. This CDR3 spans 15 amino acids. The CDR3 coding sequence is TGCGCCAGCAGCCAAGTCACCCCGAGCGGCACTGAAGCTTTCTTT. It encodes CASSQVTPSGTEAFF.

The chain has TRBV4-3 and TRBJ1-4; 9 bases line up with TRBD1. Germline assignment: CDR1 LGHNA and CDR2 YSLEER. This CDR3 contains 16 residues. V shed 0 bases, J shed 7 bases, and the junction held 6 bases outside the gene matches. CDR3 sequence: CASSQDGGTGSEKLFF. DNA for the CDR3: TGCGCCAGCAGCCAAGATGGGGGGACAGGGAGTGAAAAACTGTTTTTT.

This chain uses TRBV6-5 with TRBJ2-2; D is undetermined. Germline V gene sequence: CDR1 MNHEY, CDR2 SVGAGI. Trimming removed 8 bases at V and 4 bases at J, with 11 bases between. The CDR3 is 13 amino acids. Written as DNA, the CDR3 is TGTGCCAGCTATCAGCTAGGCACCGGGGAGCTGTTTTTT. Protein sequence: CASYQLGTGELFF.

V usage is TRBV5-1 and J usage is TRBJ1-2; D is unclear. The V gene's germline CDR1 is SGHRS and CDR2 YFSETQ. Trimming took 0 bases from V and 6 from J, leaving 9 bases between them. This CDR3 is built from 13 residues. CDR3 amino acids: CASSLGGVDGYTF. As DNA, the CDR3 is TGCGCCAGCAGCTTGGGGGGAGTAGATGGCTACACCTTC.

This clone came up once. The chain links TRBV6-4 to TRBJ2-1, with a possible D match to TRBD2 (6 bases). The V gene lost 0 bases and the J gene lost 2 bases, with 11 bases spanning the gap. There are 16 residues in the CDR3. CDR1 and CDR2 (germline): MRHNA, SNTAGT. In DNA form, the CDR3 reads TGTGCCAGCAGTGACTCTTCTGGCGGGACCTACAATGAGCAGTTCTTC. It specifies CASSDSSGGTYNEQFF.

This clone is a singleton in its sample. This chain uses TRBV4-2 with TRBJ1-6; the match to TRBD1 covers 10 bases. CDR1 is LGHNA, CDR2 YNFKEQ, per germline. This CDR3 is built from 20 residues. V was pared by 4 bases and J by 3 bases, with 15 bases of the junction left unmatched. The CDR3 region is CASSLKTGTGANRYNSPLHF. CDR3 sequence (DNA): TGTGCCAGCAGCCTGAAGACCGGGACAGGGGCTAATCGCTATAATTCACCCCTCCACTTT.

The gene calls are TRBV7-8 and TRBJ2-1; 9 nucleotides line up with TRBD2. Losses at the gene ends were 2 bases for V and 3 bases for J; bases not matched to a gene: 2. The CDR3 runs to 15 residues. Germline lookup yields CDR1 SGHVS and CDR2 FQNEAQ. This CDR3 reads CASSLTSGYYNEQFF. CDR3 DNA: TGTGCCAGCAGCTTAACTAGCGGGTACTACAATGAGCAGTTCTTC.

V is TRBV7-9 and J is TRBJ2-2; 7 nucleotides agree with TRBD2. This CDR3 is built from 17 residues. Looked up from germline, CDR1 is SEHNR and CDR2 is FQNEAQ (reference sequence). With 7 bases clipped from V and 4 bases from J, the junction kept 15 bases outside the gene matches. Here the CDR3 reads CASTPPFRLARTGELFF. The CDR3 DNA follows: TGTGCCAGCACCCCACCGTTCAGACTAGCCCGCACCGGGGAGCTGTTTTTT.

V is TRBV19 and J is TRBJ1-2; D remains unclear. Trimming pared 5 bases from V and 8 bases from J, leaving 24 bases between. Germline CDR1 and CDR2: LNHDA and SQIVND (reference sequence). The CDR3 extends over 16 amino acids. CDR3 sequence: CASSGPDDSRAGGYTF. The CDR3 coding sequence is TGTGCCAGTAGTGGCCCGGACGACTCCCGTGCGGGCGGCTACACCTTC.

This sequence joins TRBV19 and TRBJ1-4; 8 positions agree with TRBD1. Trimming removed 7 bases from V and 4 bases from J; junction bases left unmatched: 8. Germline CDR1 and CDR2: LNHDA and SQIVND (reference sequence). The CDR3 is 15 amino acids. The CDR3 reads CASNDRGSYNEKLFF. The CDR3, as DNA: TGTGCCAGTAACGACAGGGGAAGTTATAATGAAAAACTGTTTTTT.

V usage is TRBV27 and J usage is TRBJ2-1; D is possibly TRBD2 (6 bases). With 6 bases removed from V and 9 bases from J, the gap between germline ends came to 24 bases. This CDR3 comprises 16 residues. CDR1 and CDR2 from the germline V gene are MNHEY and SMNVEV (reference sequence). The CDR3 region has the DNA TGTGCCAGCAGGGCAAAGACTAGGGCGGGGTTTGGTGAGCAGTTCTTC. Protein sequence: CASRAKTRAGFGEQFF.

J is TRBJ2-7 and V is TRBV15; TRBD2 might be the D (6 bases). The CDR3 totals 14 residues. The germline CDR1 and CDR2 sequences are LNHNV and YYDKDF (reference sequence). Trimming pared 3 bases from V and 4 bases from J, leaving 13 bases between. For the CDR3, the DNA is TGTGCCACCAGCAGCGGGAGAGGGTATTACGAGCAGTACTTC. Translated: CATSSGRGYYEQYF.

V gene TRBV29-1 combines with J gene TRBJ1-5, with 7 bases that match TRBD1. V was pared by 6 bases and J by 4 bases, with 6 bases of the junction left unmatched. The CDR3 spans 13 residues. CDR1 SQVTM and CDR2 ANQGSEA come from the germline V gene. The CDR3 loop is CSVRTGPNQPQHF. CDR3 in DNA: TGCAGCGTCCGGACAGGCCCTAATCAGCCCCAGCATTTT.

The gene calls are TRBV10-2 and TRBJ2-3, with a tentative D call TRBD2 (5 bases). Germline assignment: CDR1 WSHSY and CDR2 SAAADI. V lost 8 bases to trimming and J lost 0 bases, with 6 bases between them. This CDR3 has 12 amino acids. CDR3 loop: CASRTSTDTQYF. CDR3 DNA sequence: TGCGCCAGCCGGACTAGCACAGATACGCAGTATTTT.

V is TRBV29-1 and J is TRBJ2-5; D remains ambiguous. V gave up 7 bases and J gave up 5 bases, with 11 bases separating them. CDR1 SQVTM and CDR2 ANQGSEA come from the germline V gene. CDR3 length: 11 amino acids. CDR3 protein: CSARVYETQYF. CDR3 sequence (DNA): TGCAGCGCCCGGGTGTACGAGACCCAGTACTTC.

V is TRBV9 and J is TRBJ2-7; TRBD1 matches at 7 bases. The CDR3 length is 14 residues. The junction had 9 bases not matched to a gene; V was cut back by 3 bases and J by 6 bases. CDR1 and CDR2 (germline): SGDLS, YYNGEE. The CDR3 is CASSATGVSSEQYF. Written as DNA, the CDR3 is TGTGCCAGCAGCGCCACAGGGGTTTCGTCCGAGCAGTACTTC.

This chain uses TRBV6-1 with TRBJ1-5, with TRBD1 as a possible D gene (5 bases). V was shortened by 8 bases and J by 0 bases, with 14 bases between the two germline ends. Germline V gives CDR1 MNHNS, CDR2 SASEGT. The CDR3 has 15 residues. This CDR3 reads CASAAGTDSNQPQHF. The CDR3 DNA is TGTGCCAGCGCTGCGGGGACCGATAGCAATCAGCCCCAGCATTTT.

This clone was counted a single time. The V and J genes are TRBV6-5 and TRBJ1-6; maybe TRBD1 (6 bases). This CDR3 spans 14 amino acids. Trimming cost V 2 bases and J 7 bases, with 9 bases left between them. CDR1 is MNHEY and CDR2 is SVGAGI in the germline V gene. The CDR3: CASSYKGVNSPLHF. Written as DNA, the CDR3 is TGTGCCAGCAGTTACAAGGGGGTAAATTCACCCCTCCACTTT.

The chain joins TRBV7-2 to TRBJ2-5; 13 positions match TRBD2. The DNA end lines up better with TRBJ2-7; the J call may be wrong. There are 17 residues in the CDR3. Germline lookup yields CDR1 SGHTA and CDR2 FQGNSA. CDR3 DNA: TGTGCCAGCAGCTCCGGACTAGCGGGAGTTTTGCTCCACGAGCAGTACTTC. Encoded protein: CASSSGLAGVLLHEQYF.

This CDR3 reads CASSLTGVGDSPLHF. CDR3 sequence (DNA): TGTGCCAGCAGCCTTACAGGGGTTGGGGACTCACCCCTCCACTTT. The chain carries TRBV6-5 and TRBJ1-6, with TRBD1 matching 7 bases. This CDR3 has 15 amino acids. Germline V gives CDR1 MNHEY, CDR2 SVGAGI. V trimming: 6 bases; J trimming: 10 bases; junction bases outside the gene matches: 12.

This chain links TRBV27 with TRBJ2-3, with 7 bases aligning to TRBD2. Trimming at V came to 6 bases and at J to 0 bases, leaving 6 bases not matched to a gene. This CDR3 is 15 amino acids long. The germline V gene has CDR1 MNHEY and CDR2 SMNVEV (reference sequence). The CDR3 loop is CASRGERDSTDTQYF. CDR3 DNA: TGTGCCAGCAGAGGTGAGCGGGACAGCACAGATACGCAGTATTTT.

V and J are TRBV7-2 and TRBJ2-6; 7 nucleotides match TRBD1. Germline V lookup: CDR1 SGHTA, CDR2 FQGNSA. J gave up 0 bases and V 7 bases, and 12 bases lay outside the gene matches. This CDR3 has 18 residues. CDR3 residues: CASTNYRGLGSGANVLTF. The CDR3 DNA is TGTGCCAGCACTAATTACAGGGGTTTAGGCTCTGGGGCCAACGTCCTGACTTTC.

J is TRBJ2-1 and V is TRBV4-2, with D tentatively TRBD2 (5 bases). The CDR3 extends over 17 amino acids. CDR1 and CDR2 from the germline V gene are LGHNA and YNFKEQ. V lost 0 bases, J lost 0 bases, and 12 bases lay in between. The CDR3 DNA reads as TGTGCCAGCAGCCAAGATTTGAGCGGCTTCTCCTACAATGAGCAGTTCTTC. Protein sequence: CASSQDLSGFSYNEQFF.

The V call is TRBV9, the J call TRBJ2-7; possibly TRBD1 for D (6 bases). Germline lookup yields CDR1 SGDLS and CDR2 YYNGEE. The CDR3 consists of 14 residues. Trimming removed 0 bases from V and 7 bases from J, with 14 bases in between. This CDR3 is CASSVAPGVREQYF. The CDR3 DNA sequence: TGTGCCAGCAGCGTAGCTCCAGGGGTGAGGGAGCAGTACTTC. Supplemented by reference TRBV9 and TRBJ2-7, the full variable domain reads DSGVTQTPKHLITATGQRVTLRCSPRSGDLSVYWYQQSLDQGLQFLIQYYNGEERAKGNILERFSAQQFPDLHSELNLSSLELGDSALYFCASSVAPGVREQYFGPGTRLTVT.

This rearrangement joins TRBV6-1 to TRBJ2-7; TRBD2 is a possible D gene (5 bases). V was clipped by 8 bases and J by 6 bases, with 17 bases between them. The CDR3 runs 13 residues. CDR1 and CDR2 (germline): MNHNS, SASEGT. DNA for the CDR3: TGTGCCAGCTCGGAGAGTAGCGTCCGCGAGCAGTACTTC. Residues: CASSESSVREQYF.